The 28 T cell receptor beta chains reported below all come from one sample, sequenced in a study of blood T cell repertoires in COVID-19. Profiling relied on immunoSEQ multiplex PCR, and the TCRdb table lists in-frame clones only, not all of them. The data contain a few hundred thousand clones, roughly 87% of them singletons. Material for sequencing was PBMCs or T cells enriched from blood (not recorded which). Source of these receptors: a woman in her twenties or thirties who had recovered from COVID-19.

CDR3 DNA sequence: TGCAGCGCATCGGACTTCTACGAGCAGTACTTC. Translation gives CSASDFYEQYF. V and J are TRBV29-1 and TRBJ2-7, with D perhaps TRBD2 (5 bases). Trimming pared 7 bases from V and 3 bases from J, leaving 10 bases between. From germline, CDR1 is SQVTM and CDR2 ANQGSEA. CDR3 size: 11 residues.

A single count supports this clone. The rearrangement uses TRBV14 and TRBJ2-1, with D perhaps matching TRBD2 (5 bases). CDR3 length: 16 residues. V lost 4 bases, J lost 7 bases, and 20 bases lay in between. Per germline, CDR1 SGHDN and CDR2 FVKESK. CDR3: CASSPLGYPRRNEQFF. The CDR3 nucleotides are TGTGCCAGCAGCCCGTTGGGATACCCTAGGAGGAATGAGCAGTTCTTC.

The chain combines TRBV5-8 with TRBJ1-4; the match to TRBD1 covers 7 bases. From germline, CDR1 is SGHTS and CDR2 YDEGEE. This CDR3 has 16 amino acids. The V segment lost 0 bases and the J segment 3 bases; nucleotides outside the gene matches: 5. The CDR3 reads CASSLAWDRPNEKLFF. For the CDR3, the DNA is TGTGCCAGCAGCTTGGCCTGGGACAGACCTAATGAAAAACTGTTTTTT.

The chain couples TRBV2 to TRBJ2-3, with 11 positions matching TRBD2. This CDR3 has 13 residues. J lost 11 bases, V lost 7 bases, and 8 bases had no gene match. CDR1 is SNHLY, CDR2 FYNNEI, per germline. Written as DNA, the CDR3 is TGTGCCAGCAAAGGGACTAGCGGTCTTGAGCAGTATTTT. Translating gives CASKGTSGLEQYF. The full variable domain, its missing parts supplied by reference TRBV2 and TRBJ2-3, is EPEVTQTPSHQVTQMGQEVILRCVPISNHLYFYWYRQILGQKVEFLVSFYNNEISEKSEIFDDQFSVERPDGSNFTLKIRSTKLEDSAMYFCASKGTSGLEQYFGPGTRLTVL.

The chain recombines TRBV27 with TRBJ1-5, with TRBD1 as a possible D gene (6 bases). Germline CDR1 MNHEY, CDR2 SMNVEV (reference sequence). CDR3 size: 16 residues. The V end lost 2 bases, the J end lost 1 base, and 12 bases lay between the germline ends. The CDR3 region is CASSLAGGGSNQPQHF. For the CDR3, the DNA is TGTGCCAGCAGTTTAGCCGGTGGGGGCAGCAATCAGCCCCAGCATTTT.

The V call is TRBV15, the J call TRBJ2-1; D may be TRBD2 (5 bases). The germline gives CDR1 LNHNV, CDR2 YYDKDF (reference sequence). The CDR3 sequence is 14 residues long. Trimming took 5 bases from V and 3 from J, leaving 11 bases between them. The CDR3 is CATSQADGYNEQFF. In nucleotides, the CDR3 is TGTGCCACCAGCCAAGCGGATGGCTACAATGAGCAGTTCTTC.

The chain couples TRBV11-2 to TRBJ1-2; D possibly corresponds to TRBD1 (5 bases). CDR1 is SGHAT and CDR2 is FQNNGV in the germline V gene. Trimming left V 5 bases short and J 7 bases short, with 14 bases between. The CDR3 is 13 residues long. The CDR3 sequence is CASSVGGVSGYTF. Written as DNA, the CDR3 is TGTGCCAGCAGCGTCGGAGGGGTCTCTGGCTACACCTTC.

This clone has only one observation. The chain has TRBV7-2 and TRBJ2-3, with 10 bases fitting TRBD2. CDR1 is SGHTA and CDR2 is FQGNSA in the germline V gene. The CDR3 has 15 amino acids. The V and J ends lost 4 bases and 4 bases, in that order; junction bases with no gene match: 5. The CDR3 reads CASSSLAGGPDTQYF. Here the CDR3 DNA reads TGTGCCAGCAGCTCCTTAGCGGGAGGCCCAGATACGCAGTATTTT.

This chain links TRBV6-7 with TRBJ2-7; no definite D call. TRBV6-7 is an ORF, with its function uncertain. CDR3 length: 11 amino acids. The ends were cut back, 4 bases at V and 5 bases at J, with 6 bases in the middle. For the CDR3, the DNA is TGTGCCAGCAGTTCCCTCCACGAGCAGTACTTC. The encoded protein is CASSSLHEQYF.

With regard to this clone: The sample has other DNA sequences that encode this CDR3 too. This chain's CDR3 is CASSRQGNQPQHF. The CDR3 DNA is TGTGCCAGCAGTCGTCAGGGAAATCAGCCCCAGCATTTT. The chain combines TRBV27 with TRBJ1-5, with a possible D match to TRBD1 (5 bases). From germline, CDR1 is MNHEY and CDR2 SMNVEV (reference sequence). Trimming stripped 5 bases from V and 4 bases from J, with 9 bases between. The CDR3 runs 13 residues.

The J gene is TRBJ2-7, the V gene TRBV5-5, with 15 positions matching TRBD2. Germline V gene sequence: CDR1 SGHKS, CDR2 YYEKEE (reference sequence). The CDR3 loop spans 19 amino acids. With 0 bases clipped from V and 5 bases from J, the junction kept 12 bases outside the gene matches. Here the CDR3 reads CASSLGGTSGRIPRNEQYF. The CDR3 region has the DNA TGTGCCAGCAGCTTGGGAGGGACTAGCGGGAGGATCCCTCGGAACGAGCAGTACTTC. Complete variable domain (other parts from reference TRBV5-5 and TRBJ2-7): DAGVTQSPTHLIKTRGQQVTLRCSPISGHKSVSWYQQVLGQGPQFIFQYYEKEERGRGNFPDRFSARQFPNYSSELNVNALLLGDSALYLCASSLGGTSGRIPRNEQYFGPGTRLTVT.

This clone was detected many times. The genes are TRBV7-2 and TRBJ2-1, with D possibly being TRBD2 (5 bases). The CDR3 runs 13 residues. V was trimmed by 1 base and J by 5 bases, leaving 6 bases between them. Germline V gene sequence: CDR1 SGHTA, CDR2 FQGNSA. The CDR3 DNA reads TGTGCCAGCAGCTTAGTACTAGACAATGAGCAGTTCTTC. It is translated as CASSLVLDNEQFF. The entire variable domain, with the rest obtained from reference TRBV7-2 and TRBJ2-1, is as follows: GAGVSQSPSNKVTEKGKDVELRCDPISGHTALYWYRQSLGQGLEFLIYFQGNSAPDKSGLPSDRFSAERTGGSVSTLTIQRTQQEDSAVYLCASSLVLDNEQFFGPGTRLTVL.

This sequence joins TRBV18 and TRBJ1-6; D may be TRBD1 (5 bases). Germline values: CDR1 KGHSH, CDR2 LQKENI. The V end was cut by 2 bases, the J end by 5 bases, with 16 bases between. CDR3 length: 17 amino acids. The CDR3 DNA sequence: TGTGCCAGCTCACCAACAACGGGGGGACCGAATAATTCACCCCTCCACTTT. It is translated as CASSPTTGGPNNSPLHF. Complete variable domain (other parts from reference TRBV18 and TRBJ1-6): NAGVMQNPRHLVRRRGQEARLRCSPMKGHSHVYWYRQLPEEGLKFMVYLQKENIIDESGMPKERFSAEFPKEGPSILRIQQVVRGDSAAYFCASSPTTGGPNNSPLHFGNGTRLTVT.

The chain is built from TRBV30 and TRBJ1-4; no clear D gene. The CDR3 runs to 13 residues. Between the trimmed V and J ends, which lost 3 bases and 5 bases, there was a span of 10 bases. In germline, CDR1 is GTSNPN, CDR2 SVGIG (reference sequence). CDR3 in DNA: TGTGCCTGGAGAACACAGACAAATGAAAAACTGTTTTTT. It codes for CAWRTQTNEKLFF.

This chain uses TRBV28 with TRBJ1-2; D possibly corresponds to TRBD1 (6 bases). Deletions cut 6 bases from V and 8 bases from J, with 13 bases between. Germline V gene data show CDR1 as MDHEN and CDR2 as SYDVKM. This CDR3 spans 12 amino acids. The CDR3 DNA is TGTGCCAGCAGGGATCAGGGGAACGGCTACACCTTC. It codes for CASRDQGNGYTF.

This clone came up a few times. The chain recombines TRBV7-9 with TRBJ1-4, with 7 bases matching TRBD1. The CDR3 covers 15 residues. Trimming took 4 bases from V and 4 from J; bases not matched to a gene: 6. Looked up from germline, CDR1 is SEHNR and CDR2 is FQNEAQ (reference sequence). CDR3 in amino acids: CASSSMGQINEKLFF. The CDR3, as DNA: TGTGCCAGCAGCTCCATGGGACAGATTAATGAAAAACTGTTTTTT. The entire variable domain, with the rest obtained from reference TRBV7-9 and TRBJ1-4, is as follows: DTGVSQNPRHKITKRGQNVTFRCDPISEHNRLYWYRQTLGQGPEFLTYFQNEAQLEKSRLLSDRFSAERPKGSFSTLEIQRTEQGDSAMYLCASSSMGQINEKLFFGSGTQLSVL.

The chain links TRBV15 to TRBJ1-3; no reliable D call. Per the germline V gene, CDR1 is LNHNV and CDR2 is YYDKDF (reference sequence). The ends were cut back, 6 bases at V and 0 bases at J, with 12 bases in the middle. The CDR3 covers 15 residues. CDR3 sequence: CATSRRGSSGNTIYF. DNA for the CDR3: TGTGCCACCAGTCGCCGCGGGAGCTCTGGAAACACCATATATTTT.

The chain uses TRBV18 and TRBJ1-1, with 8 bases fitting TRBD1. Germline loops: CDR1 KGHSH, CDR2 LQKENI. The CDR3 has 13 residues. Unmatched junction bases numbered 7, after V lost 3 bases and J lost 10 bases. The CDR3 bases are TGTGCCAGCTCACCGACGACAGGGGATGGAGCTTTCTTT. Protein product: CASSPTTGDGAFF.

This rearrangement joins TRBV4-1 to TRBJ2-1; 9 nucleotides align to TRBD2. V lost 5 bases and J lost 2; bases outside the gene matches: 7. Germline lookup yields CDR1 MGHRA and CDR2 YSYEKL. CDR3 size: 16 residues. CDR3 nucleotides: TGCGCCAGCAGCTTTAGACTAGCGGTTACCTACAATGAGCAGTTCTTC. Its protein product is CASSFRLAVTYNEQFF.

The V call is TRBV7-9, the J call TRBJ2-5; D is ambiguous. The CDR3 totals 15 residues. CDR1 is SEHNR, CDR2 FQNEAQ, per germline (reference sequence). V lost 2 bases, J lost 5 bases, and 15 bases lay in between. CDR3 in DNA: TGTGCCAGCAGCTTATCCCGGATAGGCAGGGAGACCCAGTACTTC. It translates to CASSLSRIGRETQYF.

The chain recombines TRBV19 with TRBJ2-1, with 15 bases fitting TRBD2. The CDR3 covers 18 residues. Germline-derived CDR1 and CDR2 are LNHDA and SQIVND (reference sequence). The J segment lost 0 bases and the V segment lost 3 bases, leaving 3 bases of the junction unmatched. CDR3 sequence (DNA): TGTGCCAGTAGTATTGGACTAGCGGGGGGGAGCTCCTACAATGAGCAGTTCTTC. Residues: CASSIGLAGGSSYNEQFF.

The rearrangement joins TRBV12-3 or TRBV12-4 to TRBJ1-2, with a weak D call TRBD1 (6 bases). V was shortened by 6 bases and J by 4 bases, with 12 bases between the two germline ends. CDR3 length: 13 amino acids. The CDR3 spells CASSATGLYGYTF. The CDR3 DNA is TGTGCCAGCAGCGCTACAGGGCTCTATGGCTACACCTTC.

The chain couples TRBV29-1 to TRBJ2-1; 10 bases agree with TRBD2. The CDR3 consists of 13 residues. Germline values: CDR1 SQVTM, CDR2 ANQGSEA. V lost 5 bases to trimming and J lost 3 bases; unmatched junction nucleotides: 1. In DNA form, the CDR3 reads TGCAGCGTTCCTAGCGGGGGCTACAATGAGCAGTTCTTC. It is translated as CSVPSGGYNEQFF.

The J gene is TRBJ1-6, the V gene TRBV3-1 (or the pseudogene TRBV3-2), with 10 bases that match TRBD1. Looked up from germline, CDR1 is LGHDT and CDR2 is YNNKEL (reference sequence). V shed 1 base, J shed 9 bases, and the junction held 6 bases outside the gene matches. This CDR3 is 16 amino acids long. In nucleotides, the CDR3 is TGTGCCAGCAGCCAAGTCGCGACAGGGGGCTTTTCACCCCTCCACTTT. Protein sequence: CASSQVATGGFSPLHF.

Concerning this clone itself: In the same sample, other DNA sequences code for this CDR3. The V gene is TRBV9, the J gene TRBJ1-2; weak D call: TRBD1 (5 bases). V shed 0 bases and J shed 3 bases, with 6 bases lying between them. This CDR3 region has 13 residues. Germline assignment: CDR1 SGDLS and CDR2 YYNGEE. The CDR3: CASSVGGDYGYTF. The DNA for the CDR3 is TGTGCCAGCAGCGTAGGGGGGGACTATGGCTACACCTTC.

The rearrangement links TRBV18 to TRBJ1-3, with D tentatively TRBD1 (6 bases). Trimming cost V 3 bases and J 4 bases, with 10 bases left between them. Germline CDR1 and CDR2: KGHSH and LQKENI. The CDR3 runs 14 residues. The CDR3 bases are TGTGCCAGCTCACCCCAGGGGTGGGGAAACACCATATATTTT. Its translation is CASSPQGWGNTIYF.

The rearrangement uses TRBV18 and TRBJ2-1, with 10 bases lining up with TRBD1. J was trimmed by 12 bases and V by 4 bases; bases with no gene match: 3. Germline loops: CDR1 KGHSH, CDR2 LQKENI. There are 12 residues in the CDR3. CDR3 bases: TGTGCCAGCTCACTGGGGACAGGGGTGCAGTTCTTC. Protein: CASSLGTGVQFF.

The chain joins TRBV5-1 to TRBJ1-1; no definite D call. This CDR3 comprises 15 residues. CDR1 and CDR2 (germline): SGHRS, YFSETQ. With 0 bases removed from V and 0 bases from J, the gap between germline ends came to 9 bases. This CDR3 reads CASSLGASMNTEAFF. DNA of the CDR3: TGCGCCAGCAGCTTGGGGGCGAGTATGAACACTGAAGCTTTCTTT.